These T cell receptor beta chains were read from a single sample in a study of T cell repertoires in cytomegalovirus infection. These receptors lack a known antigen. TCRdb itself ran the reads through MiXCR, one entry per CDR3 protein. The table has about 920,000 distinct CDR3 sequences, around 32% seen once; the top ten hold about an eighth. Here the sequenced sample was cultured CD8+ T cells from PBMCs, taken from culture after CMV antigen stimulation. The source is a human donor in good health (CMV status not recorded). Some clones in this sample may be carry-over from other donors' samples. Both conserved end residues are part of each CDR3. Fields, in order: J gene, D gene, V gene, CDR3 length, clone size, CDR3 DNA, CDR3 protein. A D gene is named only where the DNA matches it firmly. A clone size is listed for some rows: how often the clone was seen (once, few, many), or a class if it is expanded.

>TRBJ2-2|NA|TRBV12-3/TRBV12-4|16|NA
TGTGCCAGCAGTTTAGCTATGGGGTTCAACACCGGGGAGCTGTTTTTT
CASSLAMGFNTGELFF
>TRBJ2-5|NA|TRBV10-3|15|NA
TGTGCTATCAGTGAGCCGTGGGGCCTTCAAGAGACCCAGTACTTC
CAISEPWGLQETQYF
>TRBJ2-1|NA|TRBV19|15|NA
TGTGCCAGTACCCCTTGGGGGTCCACCTACAATGAGCAGTTCTTC
CASTPWGSTYNEQFF
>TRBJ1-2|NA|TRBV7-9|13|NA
TGTGCCAGCAGCTTAGCGCAGGCGAGGGGCTACACCTTC
CASSLAQARGYTF
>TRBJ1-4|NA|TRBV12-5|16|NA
TGTGCTAGTGGTTTGAACCGGGGCCGGGGTAATGAAAAACTGTTTTTT
CASGLNRGRGNEKLFF
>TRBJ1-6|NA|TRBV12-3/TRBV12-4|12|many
TGTGCCAGCAACCAGGGGAATTCACCCCTCCACTTT
CASNQGNSPLHF
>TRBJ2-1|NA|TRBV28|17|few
TGTGCCAGCAGTCTATCCCTTGAGGGGGGAACCTACAATGAGCAGTTCTTC
CASSLSLEGGTYNEQFF
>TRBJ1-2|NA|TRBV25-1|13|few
TGTGCCAGCAGTGAAGTAAGGCTAGGAGGCTACACCTTC
CASSEVRLGGYTF
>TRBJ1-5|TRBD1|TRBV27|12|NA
TGTGCCAGCAGTTTATTTGGACAGGAGCAGCATTTT
CASSLFGQEQHF
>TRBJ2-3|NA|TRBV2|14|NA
TGTGCCCTACAGGGGGGGGCAAGCACAGATACGCAGTATTTT
CALQGGASTDTQYF
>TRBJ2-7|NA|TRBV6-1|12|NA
TGTGCCAGCAGGAGCCCCGGGAACGAGCAGTACTTC
CASRSPGNEQYF
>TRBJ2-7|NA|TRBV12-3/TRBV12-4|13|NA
TGTGCCAGCAGTTTAGCGGCAGGGTACGAGCAGTACTTC
CASSLAAGYEQYF
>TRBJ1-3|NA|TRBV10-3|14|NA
TGTGCCACCCTTACAGCCGACTCTGGAAACACCATATATTTT
CATLTADSGNTIYF
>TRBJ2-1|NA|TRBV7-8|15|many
TGTGCCAGCAGCTTGGTGGGGAAGATAATCAATGAGCAGTTCTTC
CASSLVGKIINEQFF
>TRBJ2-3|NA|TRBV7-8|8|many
TGTGCCAGCAGCTTTTGCCCTTTT
CASSFCPF
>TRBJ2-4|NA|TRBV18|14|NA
TGTGCCAGCTCACCACTGCCGGGCCCCAAGGACCAGTACTTC
CASSPLPGPKDQYF
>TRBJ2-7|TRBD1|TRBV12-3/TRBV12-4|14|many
TGTGCCAGCAGTCCCACCGGGACAGCCTACGAGCAGTACTTC
CASSPTGTAYEQYF
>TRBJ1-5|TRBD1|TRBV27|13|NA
TGTGCCAGCAGTTCCACTTTGACAGGGGCCCAGCATTTT
CASSSTLTGAQHF
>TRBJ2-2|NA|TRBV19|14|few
TGTGCCAGTACCCATGCAGAGGATTCCGGGGAGCTGTTTTTT
CASTHAEDSGELFF
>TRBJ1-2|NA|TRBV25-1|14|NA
TGTGCCAGCAGTGAATTCCGCGCTTCTGATATCTACACCTTC
CASSEFRASDIYTF
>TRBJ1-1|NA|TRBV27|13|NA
TGTGCCAGCAGTTTAAACCCAACCACTGAAGCTTTCTTT
CASSLNPTTEAFF
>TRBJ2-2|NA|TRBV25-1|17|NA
TGTGCCAGCAGTGAATATAAGGGGGGGCCGGACACCGGGGAGCTGTTTTTT
CASSEYKGGPDTGELFF
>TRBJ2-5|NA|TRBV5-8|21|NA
TGTGCCAGCAGCTTGGATTTATCCATCGGCGGGCCCAAGAGAAAGGAAGAGACCCAGTACTTC
CASSLDLSIGGPKRKEETQYF
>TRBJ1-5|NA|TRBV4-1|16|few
TGCGCCAGCAGCCAAGTAGGGGGTGGGAGCAATCAGCCCCAGCATTTT
CASSQVGGGSNQPQHF
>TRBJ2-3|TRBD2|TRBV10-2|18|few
TGCGCCAGCAAGAGAAAAGCGGGGTACATCCCTAGCACAGATACGCAGTATTTT
CASKRKAGYIPSTDTQYF
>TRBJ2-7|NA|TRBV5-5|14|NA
TGTGCCAGCAGCCTCCCCGGAGCCGCCTACGAGCAGTACTTC
CASSLPGAAYEQYF
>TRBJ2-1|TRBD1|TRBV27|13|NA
TGTGCCAGCAGTAAGGGACAGCCCAATGAGCAGTTCTTC
CASSKGQPNEQFF
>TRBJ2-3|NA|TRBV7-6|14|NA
TGTGCCAGCAGCTCTGGACCATTCACAGATACGCAGTATTTT
CASSSGPFTDTQYF
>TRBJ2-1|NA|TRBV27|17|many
TGTGCCAGCAGTTTATGGGCGGGGATTAGCTCCTACAATGAGCAGTTCTTC
CASSLWAGISSYNEQFF
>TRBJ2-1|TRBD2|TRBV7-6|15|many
TGTGCCAGCAGCGGCACTAGCGGGGGCTACAATGAGCAGTTCTTC
CASSGTSGGYNEQFF
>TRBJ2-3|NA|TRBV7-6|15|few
TGTGCCAGCAGCACGACAGGAAGGTACTCAGATACGCAGTATTTT
CASSTTGRYSDTQYF
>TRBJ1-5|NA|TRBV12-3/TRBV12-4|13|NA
TGTGCCAGCAGTTTAGGATGGGGGCAGCCCCAGCATTTT
CASSLGWGQPQHF
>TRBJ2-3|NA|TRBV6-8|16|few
TGTGCCAGCAGCTCAAACCAGGGCCCTAGCACAGATACGCAGTATTTT
CASSSNQGPSTDTQYF
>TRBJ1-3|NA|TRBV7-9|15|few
TGTGCCAGCACCCAACCACCAGGCTCTGGAAACACCATATATTTT
CASTQPPGSGNTIYF
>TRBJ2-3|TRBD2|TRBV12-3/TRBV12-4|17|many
TGTGCCAGCAGTCCTTGGGCTAGCGGCCCCGGCACAGATACGCAGTATTTT
CASSPWASGPGTDTQYF
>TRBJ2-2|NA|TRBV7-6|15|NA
TGTGCCAGCAGCTTTGGAGCCCTCAATGCCGGGGAGCTGTTTTTT
CASSFGALNAGELFF
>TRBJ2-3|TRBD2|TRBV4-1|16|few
TGCGCCAGCAGCCAAGAAGCGGGGGGGTGGACAGATACGCAGTATTTT
CASSQEAGGWTDTQYF
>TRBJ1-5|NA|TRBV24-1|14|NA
TGTGCCACCAGTGAGGGACAACCGAATCAGCCCCAGCATTTT
CATSEGQPNQPQHF
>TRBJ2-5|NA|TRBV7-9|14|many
TGTGCCAGCAGCTTAGGAGGGGACCAAGAGACCCAGTACTTC
CASSLGGDQETQYF
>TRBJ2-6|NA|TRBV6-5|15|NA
TGTGCCAGCACCCTGACATTCTCTGGGGCCAACGTCCTGACTTTC
CASTLTFSGANVLTF
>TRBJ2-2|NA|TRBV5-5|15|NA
TGTGCCAGCAGACCAACGAGGGGAGGATCCGGGGAGCTGTTTTTT
CASRPTRGGSGELFF
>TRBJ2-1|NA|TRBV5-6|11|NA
TGTGCCAGCAGCGGGTGGCAGGAAGGGATCTTC
CASSGWQEGIF
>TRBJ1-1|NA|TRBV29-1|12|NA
TGCAGCGTTGAAGACCAGGGGACTGAAGCTTTCTTT
CSVEDQGTEAFF
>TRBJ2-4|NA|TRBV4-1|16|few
TGCGCCAGCAGCCCCTTGGGGTCTGCAGCCAAAAACATTCAGTACTTC
CASSPLGSAAKNIQYF
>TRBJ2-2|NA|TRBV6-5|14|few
TGTGCCAGCAGTTCCGGGTGGAACACCGGGGAGCTGTTTTTT
CASSSGWNTGELFF
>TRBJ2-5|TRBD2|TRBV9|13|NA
TGTGCCAGCAGCGTATCTAGCGGAGAGACCCAGTACTTC
CASSVSSGETQYF
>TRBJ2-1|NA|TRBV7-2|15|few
TGTGCCAGCAGCTTAGAACTAGGAGACGGCAATGAGCAGTTCTTC
CASSLELGDGNEQFF
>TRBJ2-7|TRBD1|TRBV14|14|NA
TGTGCCAGCAGCCACGGACAGGGCTCCTACGAGCAGTACTTC
CASSHGQGSYEQYF
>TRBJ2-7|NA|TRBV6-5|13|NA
TGTGCCGCCGGGACACCGGATTCCTACGAGCAGTACTTC
CAAGTPDSYEQYF
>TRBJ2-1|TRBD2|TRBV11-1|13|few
TGTGCCAGCAGCCGCGGGGGACTCAATGAGCAGTTCTTC
CASSRGGLNEQFF
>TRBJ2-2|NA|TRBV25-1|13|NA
TGTGCCAGCAGTGAATCCCTGTCCGGGGAGCTGTTTTTT
CASSESLSGELFF
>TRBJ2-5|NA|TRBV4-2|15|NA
TGTGCCAGCAGCCAAGAAGAAAATAGCCGAGAGACCCAGTACTTC
CASSQEENSRETQYF